This is a list of T cell receptor beta chains from one sample in a study of preoperative IRX-2 immunotherapy in early breast cancer. The method was immunoSEQ multiplex PCR; TCRdb's version includes in-frame clones alone and lacks a portion of them. The sample lists roughly 5,100 clones; around 64% were seen once. Here the sequenced sample was tumor tissue, taken before IRX-2 immunotherapy. The receptors were gathered from a human donor with breast cancer. Each CDR3 is given with its conserved first and last residue. D genes are given only for firm matches. Rows may omit the clone size; those that give it use once, few, many or a size class.

15	-	TRBV5-1	TRBD2	TRBJ2-7	TGCGCCAGCAGCTTGGCGGCTAGCGGGAGCTACGAGCAGTACTTC	CASSLAASGSYEQYF
20	-	TRBV23-1	-	TRBJ2-6	TGCGCCAGCAGCCAAGATCTGAGGATCCGAGGGTTCTCTGGGGCCAACGTCCTGACTTTC	CASSQDLRIRGFSGANVLTF
15	-	TRBV19	TRBD1	TRBJ2-2	TGTGCCAGTACGGGGACAGGGGGCTACACCGGGGAGCTGTTTTTT	CASTGTGGYTGELFF
16	-	TRBV5-1	TRBD2	TRBJ2-1	TGCGCCAGCAGCTTGTTGTCGCTAGCGGATTACAATGAGCAGTTCTTC	CASSLLSLADYNEQFF
15	-	TRBV5-1	-	TRBJ2-3	TGCGCCAGCAGCTTGGACGGTTATAGCACAGATACGCAGTATTTT	CASSLDGYSTDTQYF
14	-	TRBV29-1	-	TRBJ2-2	TGCAGCGTTGGCCCCCGGGGGTCCACCGGGGAGCTGTTTTTT	CSVGPRGSTGELFF
15	medium-sized	TRBV11-3	-	TRBJ1-1	TGTGCCAGCAGCTTAGTGGCAGGGATGAACACTGAAGCTTTCTTT	CASSLVAGMNTEAFF
14	-	TRBV11-3	TRBD1	TRBJ1-1	TGTGCCAGCAGCTTGAGGACAGGGATGACTGAAGCTTTCTTT	CASSLRTGMTEAFF
13	-	TRBV7-1	-	TRBJ1-2	TGTGCCAGCAGCTGGGGCCAGGGCACGGGCTACACCTTC	CASSWGQGTGYTF
12	-	TRBV14	-	TRBJ1-2	TGTGCCAGCAGCCAGGGCCCCATTGGCTACACCTTC	CASSQGPIGYTF
14	-	TRBV6-8	TRBD1	TRBJ1-1	TGTGCCACGGTGACAGGGACCCGGGACACTGAAGCTTTCTTT	CATVTGTRDTEAFF
14	-	TRBV10-2	-	TRBJ1-1	TGCGCCAGCAGTGAGTTTCAGGGGTTTGGTGAAGCTTTCTTT	CASSEFQGFGEAFF